The 30 T cell receptor beta chains below were found in one sample sequenced in a study of T cells after yellow fever vaccination (dated by TCRdb to about 2019). The treatment or condition label on this specimen signifies: live attenuated yellow fever vaccine strain. Library prep was done by 5' RACE. The sequencer listed for this sample is Illumina HiSeq 2500. TCRdb handled the public reads itself, with Q25 trimming in fastp and clone calling in MiXCR, and kept productive beta chains. One record per CDR3 amino acid sequence lists the most common genes and DNA. Here the sample has a few hundred thousand distinct CDR3 sequences; 8% to 9.5% occur a single time. Under 20% of the sample rests with the top ten. Sample: PBMCs, taken about 49 days after the first yellow fever vaccination. These TCRs come from a man younger than 35 who received the YFV17D yellow fever vaccine.

This clonotype was seen only a few times. The V and J genes are TRBV4-3 and TRBJ1-2, with a tentative D call TRBD1 (6 bases). The germline gives CDR1 LGHNA, CDR2 YSLEER. The CDR3 runs to 15 residues. Trimming took 4 bases from V and 4 from J, leaving 16 bases between them. The DNA of the CDR3 is TGCGCCAGCAGCCTCGGGAGGGGGTCGCCCTATGGCTACACCTTC. As protein: CASSLGRGSPYGYTF.

The chain employs TRBV20-1 and TRBJ2-2, with 7 bases lining up with TRBD1. This CDR3 comprises 13 residues. Germline values: CDR1 DFQATT, CDR2 SNEGSKA (reference sequence). The V and J ends lost 6 bases and 2 bases, in that order; junction bases with no gene match: 3. In DNA, the CDR3 is TGCAGTGCCGACAGGGAAAACACCGGGGAGCTGTTTTTT. This translates into CSADRENTGELFF.

CDR3 DNA: TGCGCCAGCAGCCCAGTAACCCGGACAGGGGACACTGAAGCTTTCTTT. It yields the protein CASSPVTRTGDTEAFF. The rearrangement joins TRBV5-1 to TRBJ1-1; the match to TRBD1 covers 9 bases. From germline, CDR1 is SGHRS and CDR2 YFSETQ. The CDR3 totals 16 residues. J lost 3 bases, V lost 4 bases, and 10 bases had no gene match.

The chain has TRBV18 and TRBJ2-1, with 8 nucleotides matching TRBD2. CDR3 size: 15 residues. Trimming took 5 bases from V and 0 from J; bases not matched to a gene: 3. Germline V gene sequence: CDR1 KGHSH, CDR2 LQKENI. CDR3 amino acids: CASSTTSDSYNEQFF. CDR3 bases: TGTGCCAGCTCAACGACTAGCGACTCCTACAATGAGCAGTTCTTC.

This chain's CDR3 is CASTPSDRDYTEAFF. DNA for the CDR3: TGTGCCAGCACCCCCTCGGACAGGGATTACACTGAAGCTTTCTTT. The V and J genes are TRBV6-2 or TRBV6-3 and TRBJ1-1, with 8 bases identical to TRBD1. The junction had 10 bases not matched to a gene; V was cut back by 7 bases and J by 3 bases. Germline CDR1 and CDR2: MNHEY and SVGEGT. The CDR3 is 15 residues long.

This clonotype has more than one count but fewer than ten. This rearrangement joins TRBV20-1 to TRBJ2-5; tentatively, D is TRBD2 (6 bases). From germline, CDR1 is DFQATT and CDR2 SNEGSKA (reference sequence). The CDR3 loop spans 14 amino acids. V was clipped by 3 bases and J by 0 bases, with 11 bases between them. CDR3: CSASSSGDQETQYF. The CDR3 DNA reads TGCAGTGCTAGTTCGTCGGGGGACCAAGAGACCCAGTACTTC.

This clonotype was seen a handful of times. The chain couples TRBV18 to TRBJ2-5; D call uncertain. CDR3 length: 15 residues. CDR1 and CDR2 from the germline V gene are KGHSH and LQKENI. V lost 3 bases and J 4 bases, leaving 15 bases between the germline ends. The CDR3: CASSPARALIETQYF. As DNA, the CDR3 is TGTGCCAGCTCACCGGCTAGGGCCTTAATAGAGACCCAGTACTTC.

The J gene is TRBJ2-2, the V gene TRBV25-1; 9 positions match TRBD1. The V gene end was trimmed by 1 base and the J gene end by 7 bases; junction bases not matched to a gene: 4. Germline V gene lookup returns CDR1 MGHDK and CDR2 SYGVNS. The CDR3 is made up of 15 amino acids. The CDR3 DNA follows: TGTGCCAGCAGTGAATTGGGACAGGGAAGCGGGGAGCTGTTTTTT. It yields the protein CASSELGQGSGELFF.

This clonotype was found a few times. The V call is TRBV20-1, the J call TRBJ1-3; 8 bases align to TRBD1. V trimming: 1 base; J trimming: 0 bases; junction bases outside the gene matches: 8. The CDR3 is made up of 17 amino acids. Germline values: CDR1 DFQATT, CDR2 SNEGSKA (reference sequence). CDR3 bases: TGCAGTGCTAGAGGCCTTGGGACAGGTAGCTCTGGAAACACCATATATTTT. This encodes CSARGLGTGSSGNTIYF.

This clonotype turned up a few times. The chain employs TRBV29-1 and TRBJ2-1, with 9 bases fitting TRBD2. Per germline, CDR1 SQVTM and CDR2 ANQGSEA. The J segment lost 8 bases and the V segment lost 5 bases, leaving 13 bases of the junction unmatched. The CDR3 spans 15 residues. The CDR3 spells CSVNAVAGLADEQFF. In nucleotides, the CDR3 is TGCAGCGTTAATGCCGTAGCGGGACTAGCCGATGAGCAGTTCTTC.

V and J are TRBV2 and TRBJ1-5; TRBD1 agrees at 8 bases. This CDR3 comprises 12 residues. J was trimmed by 6 bases and V by 8 bases; bases with no gene match: 3. Germline V CDR1 and CDR2: SNHLY, FYNNEI. The CDR3 loop reads CASDRGGQPQHF. The CDR3 coding sequence is TGTGCCAGCGACAGGGGAGGTCAGCCCCAGCATTTT.

Turning to this clonotype: A read error may be the cause here, since a much bigger clone is one base away. This chain links TRBV6-2 or TRBV6-3 with TRBJ1-2, with D maybe TRBD1 (6 bases). Germline CDR1 reads MNHEY; CDR2 reads SVGEGT. This CDR3 is 14 amino acids long. The CDR3 DNA follows: TGTACCAGCAGTTATGGACAGCCTAACTATGGCTACACCTTC. Its protein is CTSSYGQPNYGYTF.

The gene calls are TRBV6-1 and TRBJ1-5; D is perhaps TRBD1 (5 bases). In germline, CDR1 is MNHNS, CDR2 SASEGT. The CDR3 contains 14 residues. Deletions cut 6 bases from V and 9 bases from J, with 18 bases between. The CDR3 spells CASRTRDPYSPQHF. The CDR3 DNA is TGTGCCAGCAGGACCCGGGACCCTTATTCGCCCCAGCATTTT.

The chain combines TRBV4-3 with TRBJ1-6; D might be TRBD1 (6 bases). The germline gives CDR1 LGHNA, CDR2 YSLEER. The V end lost 0 bases, the J end lost 11 bases, and 14 bases lay between the germline ends. The CDR3 totals 15 residues. CDR3 amino acids: CASSQEGQGKTPLHF. CDR3 nucleotides: TGCGCCAGCAGCCAAGAAGGGCAGGGGAAGACACCCCTCCACTTT.

This clonotype was recorded a few times. V is TRBV28 and J is TRBJ2-7, with D maybe TRBD1 (5 bases). Germline V lookup: CDR1 MDHEN, CDR2 SYDVKM. This CDR3 is 15 amino acids long. The V gene lost 6 bases and the J gene lost 6 bases, with 21 bases spanning the gap. The DNA for the CDR3 is TGTGCCAGCAGATTCCAGGGTTCGGGTTTTCGCGAGCAGTACGTC. Translation: CASRFQGSGFREQYV.

The chain couples TRBV19 to TRBJ1-1; a weak D match, TRBD1 (6 bases). Germline CDR1 is LNHDA and CDR2 is SQIVND (reference sequence). The CDR3 sequence is 14 residues long. V dropped 3 bases and J dropped 7 bases, with 15 bases sitting between them. The CDR3 protein is CASSIWGHTLEAFF. The CDR3 region has the DNA TGTGCCAGTAGTATCTGGGGACATACACTTGAAGCTTTCTTT.

This clonotype was picked up a small number of times. This chain links TRBV6-5 with TRBJ2-5, with TRBD2 identical over 8 bases. The CDR3 contains 19 residues. Germline V gene data show CDR1 as MNHEY and CDR2 as SVGAGI. Germline trimming cut 0 bases from V and 1 base from J; bases unmatched to any gene: 13. The DNA for the CDR3 is TGTGCCAGCAGTTACTCGAGGCGATCGTCCCGGGGGGGCCAAGAGACCCAGTACTTC. Protein sequence: CASSYSRRSSRGGQETQYF.

The chain employs TRBV6-2 or TRBV6-3 and TRBJ2-6; 12 nucleotides line up with TRBD1. J gave up 18 bases and V 5 bases, and 14 bases lay outside the gene matches. This CDR3 contains 15 residues. CDR1 is MNHEY and CDR2 is SVGEGT in the germline V gene. CDR3 nucleotide sequence: TGTGCCAGCAGTCGCACCTCGGGACAGGGGGCCGGAGCGACTTTC. Residues: CASSRTSGQGAGATF.

This clonotype was seen more than once but under ten times. The DNA of the CDR3 is TGTGCCAGCAGTTACTGGACGGCTGGAGATACGCAGTATTTT. It is translated as CASSYWTAGDTQYF. The chain recombines TRBV6-2 or TRBV6-3 with TRBJ2-3; D remains ambiguous. V dropped 1 base and J dropped 5 bases, with 10 bases sitting between them. The CDR3 is 14 residues long. Germline V gene data show CDR1 as MNHEY and CDR2 as SVGEGT.

Ten or more counts support this clonotype. This chain joins TRBV29-1 and TRBJ2-3, with D perhaps matching TRBD2 (6 bases). Looked up from germline, CDR1 is SQVTM and CDR2 is ANQGSEA. V was shortened by 7 bases and J by 0 bases, with 20 bases between the two germline ends. The CDR3 covers 16 residues. The CDR3 here is CSALMVGGLSTDTQYF. For the CDR3, the DNA is TGCAGCGCCCTGATGGTGGGAGGATTAAGCACAGATACGCAGTATTTT.

This clonotype showed up just a few times. The V and J genes are TRBV15 and TRBJ1-5, with unresolved D. This CDR3 region has 15 residues. Germline CDR1 and CDR2: LNHNV and YYDKDF (reference sequence). V was cut by 1 base and J by 6 bases, with 13 bases left in between. CDR3 sequence: CATSRVVGGGQPQHF. The DNA of the CDR3 is TGTGCCACCAGCAGAGTAGTTGGAGGTGGTCAGCCCCAGCATTTT.

The V gene is TRBV5-1, the J gene TRBJ1-2, with 8 bases matching TRBD1. The CDR3 is 14 amino acids. From germline, CDR1 is SGHRS and CDR2 YFSETQ. Trimming removed 0 bases from V and 5 bases from J; junction bases left unmatched: 3. Here the CDR3 DNA reads TGCGCCAGCAGCTTGGTTCACAGGGGGTATGGCTACACCTTC. It translates to CASSLVHRGYGYTF.

J is TRBJ2-5 and V is TRBV3-1; D ambiguous. This CDR3 comprises 15 residues. The germline V gene has CDR1 LGHDT and CDR2 YNNKEL (reference sequence). Trimming stripped 4 bases from V and 0 bases from J, with 12 bases between. The CDR3: CASSPLARYQETQYF. Here the CDR3 DNA reads TGTGCCAGCAGCCCGTTGGCGAGGTACCAAGAGACCCAGTACTTC.

In its sample, this clonotype was seen a few times. This chain connects TRBV6-2 or TRBV6-3 to TRBJ2-1; the D gene could be TRBD1 or TRBD2 (5 bases each). Germline CDR1 MNHEY, CDR2 SVGEGT. There are 18 residues in the CDR3. The V and J ends lost 2 bases and 8 bases respectively, with 25 bases between them. The CDR3: CASSYPPVLGPRTHEQFF. The CDR3 bases are TGTGCCAGCAGTTACCCCCCTGTCCTGGGACCTCGGACGCATGAGCAGTTCTTC.

This clonotype was seen at least ten times. The chain uses TRBV9 and TRBJ2-5; TRBD1 or TRBD2 may be the D gene (5 bases each). Germline V gene lookup returns CDR1 SGDLS and CDR2 YYNGEE. There are 16 residues in the CDR3. Deletions cut 0 bases from V and 5 bases from J, with 17 bases between. CDR3 residues: CASSVEGTALGETQYF. The CDR3 nucleotides are TGTGCCAGCAGCGTAGAGGGGACGGCCCTCGGGGAGACCCAGTACTTC.

This clonotype showed up just a few times. The J gene is TRBJ2-2, the V gene TRBV12-3 or TRBV12-4, with D tentatively TRBD1 (7 bases). Trimming cost V 8 bases and J 4 bases, with 26 bases left between them. The CDR3 has 18 residues. Here the CDR3 reads CASPLSRRQGGVTGELFF. The CDR3 DNA reads as TGTGCCAGCCCGCTGTCTCGCAGACAGGGAGGTGTCACCGGGGAGCTGTTTTTT.

Here the CDR3 reads CASSQNGQGNKADTQYF. CDR3 DNA: TGTGCCAGCAGCCAGAACGGACAGGGGAATAAGGCAGATACGCAGTATTTT. The J gene is TRBJ2-3, the V gene TRBV7-8, with TRBD1 matching over 9 bases. The germline V gene has CDR1 SGHVS and CDR2 FQNEAQ. Germline trimming cut 5 bases from V and 4 bases from J; bases unmatched to any gene: 13. This CDR3 has 17 amino acids.

The rearrangement uses TRBV10-3 and TRBJ1-5, with TRBD1 identical over 7 bases. This CDR3 comprises 13 residues. CDR1 and CDR2 from the germline V gene are ENHRY and SYGVKD. V was clipped by 7 bases and J by 4 bases; unmatched bases: 4. Here the CDR3 reads CAIKGTVNQPQHF. For the CDR3, the DNA is TGTGCCATCAAAGGGACAGTAAATCAGCCCCAGCATTTT.

This clonotype was seen more than once but under ten times. V and J are TRBV27 and TRBJ2-1; possibly TRBD1 for D (5 bases). This CDR3 comprises 15 residues. V lost 0 bases and J lost 2, with 8 bases in between. In germline, CDR1 is MNHEY, CDR2 SMNVEV (reference sequence). The CDR3 coding sequence is TGTGCCAGCAGTTTATCTGTGGACACCTACAATGAGCAGTTCTTC. Amino acid sequence: CASSLSVDTYNEQFF.

This chain connects TRBV7-9 to TRBJ2-5; tentative D call: TRBD2 (6 bases). Deletions cut 8 bases from V and 7 bases from J, with 17 bases between. CDR3 length: 13 residues. Per the germline V gene, CDR1 is SEHNR and CDR2 is FQNEAQ (reference sequence). Here the CDR3 reads CASVGSGGRTQYF. The CDR3 DNA reads TGTGCCAGCGTCGGTAGCGGCGGCCGGACCCAGTACTTC. Combining the CDR3 with reference TRBV7-9 and TRBJ2-5 gives the whole variable domain DTGVSQNPRHKITKRGQNVTFRCDPISEHNRLYWYRQTLGQGPEFLTYFQNEAQLEKSRLLSDRFSAERPKGSFSTLEIQRTEQGDSAMYLCASVGSGGRTQYFGPGTRLLVL.